These T cell receptor beta chains were read from a single sample in a study of PD-1 blockade in classical Hodgkin lymphoma. Repertoires were generated with immunoSEQ multiplex PCR, while TCRdb's copy carries only in-frame clones and drops some. The sample comprises fewer than 95,000 clones, nearly 85% of which are singletons, and 15% to 20% rests with the top ten. Source: peripheral blood mononuclear cells (PBMCs), taken before the fourth cycle of nivolumab. These receptors all come from a human donor with classical Hodgkin lymphoma. The CDR3 runs from the conserved cysteine through the conserved F or W.

CDR3aa: CASSPRASWGNTEAFF; v_gene: TRBV5-1; j_gene: TRBJ1-1
CDR3aa: CASSEGGTKAAAGELFF; v_gene: TRBV2; j_gene: TRBJ2-2
CDR3aa: CASSELGTPGSYNEQFF; v_gene: TRBV2; j_gene: TRBJ2-1
CDR3aa: CATSRVGGEQYF; v_gene: TRBV15; j_gene: TRBJ2-7
CDR3aa: CASSLGGSYNEQFF; v_gene: TRBV5-1; j_gene: TRBJ2-1
CDR3aa: CASSLVHGISYNEQFF; v_gene: TRBV7-2; j_gene: TRBJ2-1
CDR3aa: CASSLAGTDTQYF; v_gene: TRBV2; j_gene: TRBJ2-3
CDR3aa: CASSIGRSGTSGRAGELFF; v_gene: TRBV19; j_gene: TRBJ2-2
CDR3aa: CASSPDRRSETQYF; v_gene: TRBV2; j_gene: TRBJ2-5
CDR3aa: CASSIEGQRDYGYTF; v_gene: TRBV19; j_gene: TRBJ1-2
CDR3aa: CASTGQGDIQPQHF; v_gene: TRBV2; j_gene: TRBJ1-5
CDR3aa: CASSLFNTGTRTGELFF; v_gene: TRBV27; j_gene: TRBJ2-2
CDR3aa: CASSPGGTATYEQYF; v_gene: TRBV11-3; j_gene: TRBJ2-7
CDR3aa: CASSQGQGLNTEAFF; v_gene: TRBV14; j_gene: TRBJ1-1
CDR3aa: CASSVGAGRASVTDTQYF; v_gene: TRBV9; j_gene: TRBJ2-3
CDR3aa: CASSVPSRGVGEQYF; v_gene: TRBV2; j_gene: TRBJ2-7
CDR3aa: CASSLGRVPTRTDTQYF; v_gene: TRBV5-1; j_gene: TRBJ2-3
CDR3aa: CASSDPPGTTRIDTQYF; v_gene: TRBV9; j_gene: TRBJ2-3
CDR3aa: CASSLALGNTANTEAFF; v_gene: TRBV5-1; j_gene: TRBJ1-1
CDR3aa: CAISESSGFYEKLFF; v_gene: TRBV10-3; j_gene: TRBJ1-4
CDR3aa: CASSPGFPYEQYF; v_gene: TRBV7-3; j_gene: TRBJ2-7
CDR3aa: CASRLGPGDTQYF; v_gene: TRBV6-5; j_gene: TRBJ2-3
CDR3aa: CASSSRGTGHSYNEQFF; v_gene: TRBV7-2; j_gene: TRBJ2-1
CDR3aa: CASSLVPEVEAFF; v_gene: TRBV5-4; j_gene: TRBJ1-1
CDR3aa: CASSTRTGVETQYF; v_gene: TRBV5-4; j_gene: TRBJ2-5
CDR3aa: CASSIGGNWYEQYF; v_gene: TRBV19; j_gene: TRBJ2-7
CDR3aa: CASSLTSGGTGETQYF; v_gene: TRBV9; j_gene: TRBJ2-5
CDR3aa: CASSLPTYEQYF; v_gene: TRBV28; j_gene: TRBJ2-7